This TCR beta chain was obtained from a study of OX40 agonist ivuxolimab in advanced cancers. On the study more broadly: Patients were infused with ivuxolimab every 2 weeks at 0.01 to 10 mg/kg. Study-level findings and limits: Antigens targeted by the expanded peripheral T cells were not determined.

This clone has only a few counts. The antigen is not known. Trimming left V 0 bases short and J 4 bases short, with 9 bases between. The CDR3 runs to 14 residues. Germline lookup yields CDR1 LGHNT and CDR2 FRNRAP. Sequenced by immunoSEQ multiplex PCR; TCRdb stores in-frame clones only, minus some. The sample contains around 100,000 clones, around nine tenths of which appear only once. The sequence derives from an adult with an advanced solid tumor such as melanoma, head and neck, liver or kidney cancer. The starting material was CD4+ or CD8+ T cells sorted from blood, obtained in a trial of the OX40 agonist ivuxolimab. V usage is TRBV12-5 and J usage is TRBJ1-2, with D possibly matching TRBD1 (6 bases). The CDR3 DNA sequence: TGTGCTAGTGGTTTGGTTGGGGGGCTCTATGGCTACACCTTC. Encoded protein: CASGLVGGLYGYTF. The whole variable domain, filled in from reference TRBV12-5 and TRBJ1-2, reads DARVTQTPRHKVTEMGQEVTMRCQPILGHNTVFWYRQTMMQGLELLAYFRNRAPLDDSGMPKDRFSAEMPDATLATLKIQPSEPRDSAVYFCASGLVGGLYGYTFGSGTRLTVV.